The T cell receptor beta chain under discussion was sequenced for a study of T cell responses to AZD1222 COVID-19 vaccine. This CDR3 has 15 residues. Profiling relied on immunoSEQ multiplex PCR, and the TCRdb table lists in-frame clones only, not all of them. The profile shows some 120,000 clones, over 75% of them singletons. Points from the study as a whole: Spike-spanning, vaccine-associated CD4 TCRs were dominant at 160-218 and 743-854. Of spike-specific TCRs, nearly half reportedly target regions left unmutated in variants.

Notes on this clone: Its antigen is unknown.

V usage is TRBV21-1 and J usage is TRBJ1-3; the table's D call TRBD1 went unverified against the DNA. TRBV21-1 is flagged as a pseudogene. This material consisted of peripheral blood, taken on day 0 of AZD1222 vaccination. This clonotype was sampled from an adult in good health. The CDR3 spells CASSKWAAKGNTIYF. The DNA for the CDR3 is TGTGCCAGCAGCAAATGGGCCGCTAAGGGAAACACCATATATTTT.